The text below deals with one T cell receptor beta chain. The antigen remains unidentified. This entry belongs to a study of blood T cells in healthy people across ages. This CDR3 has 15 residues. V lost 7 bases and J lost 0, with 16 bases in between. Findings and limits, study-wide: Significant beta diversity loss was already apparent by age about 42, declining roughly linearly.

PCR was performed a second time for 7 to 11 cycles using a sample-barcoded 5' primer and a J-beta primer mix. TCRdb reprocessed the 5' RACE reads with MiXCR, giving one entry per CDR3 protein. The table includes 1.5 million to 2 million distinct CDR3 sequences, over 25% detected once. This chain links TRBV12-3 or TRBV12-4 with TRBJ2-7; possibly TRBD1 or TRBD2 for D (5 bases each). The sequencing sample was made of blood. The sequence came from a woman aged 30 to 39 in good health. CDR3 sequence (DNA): TGTGCCAGCACGGACCTGGGACCGTTCTCCTACGAGCAGTACTTC. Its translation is CASTDLGPFSYEQYF.